What follows are 20 T cell receptor beta chains derived from one specimen sequenced in a study of blood T cell repertoires in COVID-19. This table comes from immunoSEQ multiplex PCR, and its TCRdb copy is limited to in-frame clones, with some not included. Of around 480,000 clones in the sample, about nine tenths were seen once. The sequenced material came from PBMCs or T cells enriched from blood (not recorded which). The source is a woman aged 18 to 35 who had recovered from COVID-19.

V gene TRBV4-1 combines with J gene TRBJ1-2; possible D gene TRBD1, 5 bases. Trimming cost V 0 bases and J 6 bases, with 17 bases left between them. The CDR3 consists of 16 residues. CDR1 and CDR2 from the germline V gene are MGHRA and YSYEKL. The CDR3 is CASSQEGGADLNGYTF. CDR3 in DNA: TGCGCCAGCAGCCAAGAGGGAGGGGCAGACCTTAATGGCTACACCTTC.

In DNA form, the CDR3 reads TGTGCCATCAGTGAGATGCGCGGGGGCACAGATACGCAGTATTTT. Translation: CAISEMRGGTDTQYF. The chain carries TRBV10-3 and TRBJ2-3; a weak D match, TRBD2 (6 bases). The CDR3 consists of 15 residues. Germline loops: CDR1 ENHRY, CDR2 SYGVKD. Trimming cost V 2 bases and J 1 base, with 10 bases left between them.

The rearrangement joins TRBV27 to TRBJ2-1; D possibly corresponds to TRBD2 (6 bases). This CDR3 has 14 amino acids. Looked up from germline, CDR1 is MNHEY and CDR2 is SMNVEV (reference sequence). Trimming stripped 4 bases from V and 9 bases from J, with 16 bases between. CDR3 loop: CASSSIHGTFEQFF. CDR3 sequence (DNA): TGTGCCAGCAGTTCTATTCACGGGACTTTTGAGCAGTTCTTC.

This chain joins TRBV19 and TRBJ1-6; 12 bases fit TRBD1. The V segment lost 6 bases and the J segment 10 bases; nucleotides outside the gene matches: 10. Germline lookup yields CDR1 LNHDA and CDR2 SQIVND (reference sequence). The CDR3 is 16 amino acids. CDR3 region: CASRGQGALGGSPLHF. The CDR3, as DNA: TGTGCCAGTAGGGGACAGGGGGCACTAGGGGGATCACCCCTCCACTTT.

The chain uses TRBV7-8 and TRBJ1-2; the match to TRBD1 covers 11 bases. V lost 2 bases, J lost 6 bases, and 2 bases stayed unmatched. Germline V gene data show CDR1 as SGHVS and CDR2 as FQNEAQ. The CDR3 totals 14 residues. The CDR3 DNA sequence: TGTGCCAGCAGCTTATCGGGACAGGGGGATGGCTACACCTTC. This gives the protein CASSLSGQGDGYTF.

This chain uses TRBV5-1 with TRBJ1-1; 7 nucleotides align to TRBD1. Germline V lookup: CDR1 SGHRS, CDR2 YFSETQ. V shed 5 bases, J shed 1 base, and the junction held 5 bases outside the gene matches. This CDR3 region has 14 residues. CDR3 protein: CASRTGTANTEAFF. The CDR3 region has the DNA TGCGCCAGCAGAACCGGGACAGCGAACACTGAAGCTTTCTTT.

The V gene is TRBV2, the J gene TRBJ1-3; D is unclear. This CDR3 has 13 amino acids. V was pared by 5 bases and J by 10 bases, with 15 bases between. The germline CDR1 and CDR2 sequences are SNHLY and FYNNEI. CDR3 loop: CASSRERAGTIYF. The CDR3 bases are TGTGCCAGCAGTCGAGAGCGAGCGGGTACCATATATTTT.

The genes are TRBV28 and TRBJ1-3; D may be TRBD1 (6 bases). Germline V CDR1 and CDR2: MDHEN, SYDVKM. This CDR3 comprises 14 residues. V lost 2 bases and J 4 bases, leaving 9 bases between the germline ends. The CDR3 protein is CASSLPGQGNTIYF. The DNA of the CDR3 is TGTGCCAGCAGTTTACCCGGACAGGGAAACACCATATATTTT.

This clone was picked up one time. V usage is TRBV7-8 and J usage is TRBJ1-1, with 9 bases fitting TRBD1. Germline V gene data show CDR1 as SGHVS and CDR2 as FQNEAQ. Unmatched junction bases numbered 7, after V lost 2 bases and J lost 0 bases. The CDR3 runs 17 residues. This CDR3 is CASSLQGTGSMNTEAFF. The CDR3, as DNA: TGTGCCAGCAGCTTACAGGGGACAGGGTCAATGAACACTGAAGCTTTCTTT. The full variable domain, completed using reference TRBV7-8 and TRBJ1-1, is GAGVSQSPRYKVAKRGQDVALRCDPISGHVSLFWYQQALGQGPEFLTYFQNEAQLDKSGLPSDRFFAERPEGSVSTLKIQRTQQEDSAVYLCASSLQGTGSMNTEAFFGQGTRLTVV.

The V gene is TRBV4-1, the J gene TRBJ2-5; TRBD1 is a possible D gene (6 bases). The V and J ends lost 0 bases and 5 bases respectively, with 13 bases between them. Germline V gene data show CDR1 as MGHRA and CDR2 as YSYEKL. This CDR3 is 15 amino acids long. The CDR3 bases are TGCGCCAGCAGCCAAGATTGGACAGTGCTCGAGACCCAGTACTTC. It codes for CASSQDWTVLETQYF.

This clone was seen a handful of times. V gene TRBV28 combines with J gene TRBJ1-3; D may be TRBD1 (5 bases). Germline V gives CDR1 MDHEN, CDR2 SYDVKM. This CDR3 has 13 residues. V shed 5 bases and J shed 5 bases, with 10 bases lying between them. CDR3 nucleotides: TGTGCCAGCAGTCAAAGGGGTAGAAACACCATATATTTT. It encodes CASSQRGRNTIYF.

J is TRBJ2-2 and V is TRBV7-9; perhaps TRBD1 as D (5 bases). CDR1 is SEHNR and CDR2 is FQNEAQ in the germline V gene (reference sequence). V was trimmed by 7 bases and J by 9 bases, leaving 9 bases between them. The CDR3 totals 11 residues. CDR3: CASTPDRELFF. The CDR3 DNA reads as TGTGCCAGCACCCCGGACAGGGAGCTGTTTTTT.

The rearrangement joins TRBV5-8 to TRBJ1-3, with TRBD1 matching 10 bases. J gave up 8 bases and V 5 bases, and 7 bases lay outside the gene matches. The germline V gene has CDR1 SGHTS and CDR2 YDEGEE. This CDR3 is 14 amino acids long. DNA for the CDR3: TGTGCCAGCAGGGAGACAGGGGGCCTGTACACCATATATTTT. Translation gives CASRETGGLYTIYF.

The chain uses TRBV6-2 or TRBV6-3 and TRBJ2-1, with 13 bases matching TRBD2. This CDR3 contains 17 residues. V lost 4 bases, J lost 8 bases, and 11 bases stayed unmatched. Germline CDR1 reads MNHEY; CDR2 reads SVGEGT. The CDR3 DNA reads TGTGCCAGCAGTTGGACCGGGACTAGCGGGGCTAATCATGAGCAGTTCTTC. Translation gives CASSWTGTSGANHEQFF.

V gene TRBV6-5 combines with J gene TRBJ1-5, with 9 bases lining up with TRBD1. The ends lost 6 bases at V and 5 bases at J; junction bases unmatched: 8. The CDR3 contains 15 residues. Germline lookup yields CDR1 MNHEY and CDR2 SVGAGI. DNA of the CDR3: TGTGCCAGCAGCCACGGACAGGGGATGGATCAGCCCCAGCATTTT. This sequence encodes CASSHGQGMDQPQHF.

The chain is built from TRBV19 and TRBJ1-3, with D hard to call. V was clipped by 10 bases and J by 0 bases, with 10 bases between them. The CDR3 sequence is 13 residues long. Germline V gene sequence: CDR1 LNHDA, CDR2 SQIVND (reference sequence). CDR3 in amino acids: CATGGYSGNTIYF. The CDR3 bases are TGTGCCACCGGCGGGTACTCTGGAAACACCATATATTTT.

V usage is TRBV7-9 and J usage is TRBJ2-1; 10 nucleotides agree with TRBD1. CDR1 SEHNR and CDR2 FQNEAQ come from the germline V gene (reference sequence). V lost 5 bases to trimming and J lost 7 bases; unmatched junction nucleotides: 8. The CDR3 loop spans 15 amino acids. CDR3 protein: CASSRQGASSNEQFF. As DNA, the CDR3 is TGTGCCAGCAGCCGACAGGGGGCAAGTTCTAATGAGCAGTTCTTC.

This clone occurred a few times. The rearrangement joins TRBV19 to TRBJ1-5, with 9 bases matching TRBD1. Germline V gives CDR1 LNHDA, CDR2 SQIVND (reference sequence). The CDR3 sequence is 16 residues long. Trimming at V came to 7 bases and at J to 2 bases, leaving 9 bases not matched to a gene. The CDR3 coding sequence is TGTGCCAGTACCTGGGACAGGGAATGGGGCAATCAGCCCCAGCATTTT. Translating it yields CASTWDREWGNQPQHF. The full variable domain, with the rest looked up from reference TRBV19 and TRBJ1-5, is DGGITQSPKYLFRKEGQNVTLSCEQNLNHDAMYWYRQDPGQGLRLIYYSQIVNDFQKGDIAEGYSVSREKKESFPLTVTSAQKNPTAFYLCASTWDREWGNQPQHFGDGTRLSIL.

The chain employs TRBV12-5 and TRBJ1-1, with 10 bases identical to TRBD1. The CDR3 is made up of 16 amino acids. V lost 0 bases to trimming and J lost 4 bases; unmatched junction nucleotides: 5. CDR1 and CDR2 from the germline V gene are LGHNT and FRNRAP. CDR3 protein: CASGLVLGTGVTEAFF. CDR3 in DNA: TGTGCTAGTGGTTTGGTATTAGGGACAGGGGTCACTGAAGCTTTCTTT.

The V and J genes are TRBV4-1 and TRBJ1-1, with unresolved D. CDR3 size: 14 residues. The V gene's germline CDR1 is MGHRA and CDR2 YSYEKL. V dropped 1 base and J dropped 0 bases, with 6 bases sitting between them. The CDR3 DNA reads as TGCGCCAGCAGCCAAGGGCCCATGAACACTGAAGCTTTCTTT. Its protein is CASSQGPMNTEAFF.